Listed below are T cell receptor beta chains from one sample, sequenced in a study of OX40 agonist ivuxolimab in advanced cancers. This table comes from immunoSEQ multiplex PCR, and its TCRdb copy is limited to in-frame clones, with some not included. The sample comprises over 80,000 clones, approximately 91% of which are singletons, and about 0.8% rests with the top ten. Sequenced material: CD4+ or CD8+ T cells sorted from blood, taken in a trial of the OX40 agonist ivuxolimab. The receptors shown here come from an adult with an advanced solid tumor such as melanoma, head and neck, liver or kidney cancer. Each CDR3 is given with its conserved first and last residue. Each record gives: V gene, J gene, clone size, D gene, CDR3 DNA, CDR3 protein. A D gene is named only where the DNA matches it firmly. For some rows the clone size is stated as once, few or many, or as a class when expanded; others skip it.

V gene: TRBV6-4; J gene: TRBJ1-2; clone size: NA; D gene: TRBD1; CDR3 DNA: TGTGCCAGCAGTCCTGGACAGGGCGGACCCCAAAAGGGGTTCAACTATGGCTACACCTTC; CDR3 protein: CASSPGQGGPQKGFNYGYTF
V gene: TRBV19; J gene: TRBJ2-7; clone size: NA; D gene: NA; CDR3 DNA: TGTGCCAGTACCACCGGGACTGCCCCCTACGAGCAGTACTTC; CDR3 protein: CASTTGTAPYEQYF
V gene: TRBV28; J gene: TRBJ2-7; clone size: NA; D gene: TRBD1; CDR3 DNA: TGTGCCAGCAGTCCCTGGGACAGGATCTCCTACGAGCAGTACTTC; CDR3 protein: CASSPWDRISYEQYF
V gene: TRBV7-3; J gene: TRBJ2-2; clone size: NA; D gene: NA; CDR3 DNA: TGTGCCAGCAGCTCGGGACGGGGATCGGGCCCCGGGGAGCTGTTTTTT; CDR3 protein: CASSSGRGSGPGELFF
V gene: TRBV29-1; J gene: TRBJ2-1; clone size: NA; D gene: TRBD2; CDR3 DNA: TGCAGCGTTGAGCTAGCGGGAGGGCCAGGGAATGAGCAGTTCTTC; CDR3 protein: CSVELAGGPGNEQFF
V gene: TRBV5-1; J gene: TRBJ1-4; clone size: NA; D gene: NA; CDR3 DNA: TGCGCCAGCAGTGAGGGCTGGGTAACTAATGAAAAACTGTTTTTT; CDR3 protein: CASSEGWVTNEKLFF
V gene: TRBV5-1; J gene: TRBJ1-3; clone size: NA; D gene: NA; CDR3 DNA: TGCGCCAGCAAGGGGACTTATGGAAACACCATATATTTT; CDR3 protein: CASKGTYGNTIYF
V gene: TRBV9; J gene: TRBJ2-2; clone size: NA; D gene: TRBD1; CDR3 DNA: TGTGCCAGCAGCGTAGACAGGGGGTTGAACACCGGGGAGCTGTTTTTT; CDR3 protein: CASSVDRGLNTGELFF
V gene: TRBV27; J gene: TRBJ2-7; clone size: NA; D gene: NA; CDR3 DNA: TGTGCCAGCAGTAACCGACACCCCTACGAGCAGTACTTC; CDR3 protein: CASSNRHPYEQYF
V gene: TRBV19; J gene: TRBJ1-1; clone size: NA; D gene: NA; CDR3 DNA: TGTGCCAGTAGTGCACGGAGCACTGAAGCTTTCTTT; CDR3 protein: CASSARSTEAFF
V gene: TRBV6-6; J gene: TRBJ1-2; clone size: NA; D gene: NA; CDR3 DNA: TGTGCCAGCAGTTACGAGGAGATAAACTATGGCTACACCTTC; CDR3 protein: CASSYEEINYGYTF
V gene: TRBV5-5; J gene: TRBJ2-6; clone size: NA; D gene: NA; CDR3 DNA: TGTGCCAGCAGCTTTCGGACTGGAGCTGGGGCCAACGTCCTGACTTTC; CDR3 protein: CASSFRTGAGANVLTF
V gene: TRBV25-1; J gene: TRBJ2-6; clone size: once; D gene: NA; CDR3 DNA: TGTGCCAGCAGTGAACAGGGTACTGGGGCCAACGTCCTGACTTTC; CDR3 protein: CASSEQGTGANVLTF
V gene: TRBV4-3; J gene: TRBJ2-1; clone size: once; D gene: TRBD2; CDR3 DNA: TGCGCCAGCAGCCAAGAGGGTGCGCTAGCGGTATACAATGAGCAGTTCTTC; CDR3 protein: CASSQEGALAVYNEQFF
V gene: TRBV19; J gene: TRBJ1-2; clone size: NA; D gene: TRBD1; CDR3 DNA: TGTGCCAGTAGTATAGGACAGGGGACCAACTATGGCTACACCTTC; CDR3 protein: CASSIGQGTNYGYTF
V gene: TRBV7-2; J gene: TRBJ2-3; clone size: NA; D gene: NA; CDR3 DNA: TGTGCCAGCAGCTTAGTAACTCACACAGATACGCAGTATTTT; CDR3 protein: CASSLVTHTDTQYF
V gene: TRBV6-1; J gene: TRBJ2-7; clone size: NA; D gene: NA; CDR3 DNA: TGTGCCAGCAGTGAACCAGAAACCTACGAGCAGTACTTC; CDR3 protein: CASSEPETYEQYF
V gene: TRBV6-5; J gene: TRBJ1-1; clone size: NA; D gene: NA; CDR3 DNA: TGTGCCAGCAGTTGGGGGCGTTACACTGAAGCTTTCTTT; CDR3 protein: CASSWGRYTEAFF
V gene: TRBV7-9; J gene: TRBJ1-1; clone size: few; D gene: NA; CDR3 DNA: TGTGCCAGCCGGGGGCGGACTGAGGAAGCTTTCTTT; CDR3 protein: CASRGRTEEAFF
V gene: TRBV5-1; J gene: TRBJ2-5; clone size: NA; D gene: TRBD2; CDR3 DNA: TGCGCCAGCAGCTTGGGCGGGAGAGGGGAGACCCAGTACTTC; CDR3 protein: CASSLGGRGETQYF
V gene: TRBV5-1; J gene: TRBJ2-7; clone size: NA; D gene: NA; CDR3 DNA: TGCGCCAGCAGCTTGGACGGAAACTACGAGCAGTACTTC; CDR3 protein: CASSLDGNYEQYF
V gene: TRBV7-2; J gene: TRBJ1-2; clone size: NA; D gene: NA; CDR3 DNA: TGTGCCAGCAGCTTGTACCCCTATGGCTACACCTTC; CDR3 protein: CASSLYPYGYTF
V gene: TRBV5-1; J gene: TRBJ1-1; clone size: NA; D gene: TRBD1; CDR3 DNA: TGCGCCAGCAACAGAGGACAGGGCGGGACTGAAGCTTTCTTT; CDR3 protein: CASNRGQGGTEAFF
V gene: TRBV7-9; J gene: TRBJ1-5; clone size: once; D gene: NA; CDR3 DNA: TGTGCCAGCAGCTTAGGAGTAGGGGGGGAAGGGCCCCAGCATTTT; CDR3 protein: CASSLGVGGEGPQHF
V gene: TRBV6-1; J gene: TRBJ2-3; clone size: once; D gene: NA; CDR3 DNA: TGTGCCAGCAGCGTCGGCACAGGGACCACAGATACGCAGTATTTT; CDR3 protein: CASSVGTGTTDTQYF
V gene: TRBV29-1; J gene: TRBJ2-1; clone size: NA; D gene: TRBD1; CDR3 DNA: TGCAGCGTTGAAAGGGGACAGGGGGCGGTCAATGAGCAGTTCTTC; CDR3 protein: CSVERGQGAVNEQFF
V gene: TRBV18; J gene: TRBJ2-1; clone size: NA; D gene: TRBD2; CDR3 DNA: TGTGCCAGCTCACCAGGATCCTGGACTAGCGGTTACAATGAGCAGTTCTTC; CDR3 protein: CASSPGSWTSGYNEQFF
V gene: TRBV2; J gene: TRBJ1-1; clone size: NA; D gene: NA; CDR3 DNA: TGTGCCAGCAGTGGAAACACGAACACTGAAGCTTTCTTT; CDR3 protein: CASSGNTNTEAFF
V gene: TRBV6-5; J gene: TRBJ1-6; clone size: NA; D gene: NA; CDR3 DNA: TGTGCCAGCAGTTACTCGTGGAGGCCTCAGGACTCACCCCTCCACTTT; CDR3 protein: CASSYSWRPQDSPLHF